This T cell receptor (beta chain) derives from a study of blood T cells in healthy people across ages. General observations from the study: Fewer expanded clones and more diversity marked long-lived versus aged donors. Nothing was known about donor CMV status, and this possibly confounded expanded clonotype changes.

Germline lookup yields CDR1 DFQATT and CDR2 SNEGSKA (reference sequence). Trimming removed 4 bases from V and 8 bases from J, with 17 bases in between. This CDR3 has 13 residues. This clonotype came up many times. No antigen is known for it. A second about 6 to 12 cycle PCR used barcoded and J-beta primers. TCRdb fed the 5' RACE reads into MiXCR, producing one record per CDR3 protein. The repertoire holds more than 900,000 distinct CDR3 sequences, with roughly 29% as singletons. This sample also belongs to another study, concerning T cells of mothers and their children.

The source of this sequence is a middle-aged woman in good health. The sequencing sample was made of blood. The chain recombines TRBV20-1 with TRBJ1-2, with D possibly TRBD1 on 6 matching bases. CDR3 sequence reads: CSAKGVRDKGYTF. CDR3 coding DNA: TGCAGTGCTAAGGGAGTGCGGGACAAGGGCTACACCTTC.